The entry that follows covers one T cell receptor beta chain sequence. The antigen remains undetermined. Looked up from germline, CDR1 is LGHDT and CDR2 is YNNKEL (reference sequence). The CDR3 loop spans 14 amino acids. Trimming took off 1 base at V and 4 bases at J, with 8 bases between the two ends. The entry originates in a study of vaccination effects on CD4 cells after COVID-19. Study information: It was a median of 72 days after the second dose that post-vaccine samples were obtained.

Generated by immunoSEQ multiplex PCR, the TCRdb table keeps only in-frame clones and is missing some. The sample lists about 24,000 clones, 70% to 75% seen once, with 7.8% in the top ten. Antigen-specific CD4+ T cells were expanded with viral peptide pools in the ViraFEST assay before sequencing. Cells that had been cultured for 10 days were the source of isolated CD4+ T cells. Either the mRNA-1273 or the BNT162b2 vaccine was given to participants as two doses. Half the medium was replaced with IL-2 medium on days 3 and 7. The chain uses TRBV3-1 (or the pseudogene TRBV3-2) and TRBJ2-1; D is perhaps TRBD1 (6 bases). The sequence came from a human donor who received a COVID-19 vaccine. This sample comprised CD4+ T cells from PBMCs cultured with SARS-CoV-2 spike peptides, obtained after COVID-19 vaccination. CDR3 loop: CASSQAGQYNEQFF. CDR3 DNA: TGTGCCAGCAGCCAAGCCGGACAGTACAATGAGCAGTTCTTC.